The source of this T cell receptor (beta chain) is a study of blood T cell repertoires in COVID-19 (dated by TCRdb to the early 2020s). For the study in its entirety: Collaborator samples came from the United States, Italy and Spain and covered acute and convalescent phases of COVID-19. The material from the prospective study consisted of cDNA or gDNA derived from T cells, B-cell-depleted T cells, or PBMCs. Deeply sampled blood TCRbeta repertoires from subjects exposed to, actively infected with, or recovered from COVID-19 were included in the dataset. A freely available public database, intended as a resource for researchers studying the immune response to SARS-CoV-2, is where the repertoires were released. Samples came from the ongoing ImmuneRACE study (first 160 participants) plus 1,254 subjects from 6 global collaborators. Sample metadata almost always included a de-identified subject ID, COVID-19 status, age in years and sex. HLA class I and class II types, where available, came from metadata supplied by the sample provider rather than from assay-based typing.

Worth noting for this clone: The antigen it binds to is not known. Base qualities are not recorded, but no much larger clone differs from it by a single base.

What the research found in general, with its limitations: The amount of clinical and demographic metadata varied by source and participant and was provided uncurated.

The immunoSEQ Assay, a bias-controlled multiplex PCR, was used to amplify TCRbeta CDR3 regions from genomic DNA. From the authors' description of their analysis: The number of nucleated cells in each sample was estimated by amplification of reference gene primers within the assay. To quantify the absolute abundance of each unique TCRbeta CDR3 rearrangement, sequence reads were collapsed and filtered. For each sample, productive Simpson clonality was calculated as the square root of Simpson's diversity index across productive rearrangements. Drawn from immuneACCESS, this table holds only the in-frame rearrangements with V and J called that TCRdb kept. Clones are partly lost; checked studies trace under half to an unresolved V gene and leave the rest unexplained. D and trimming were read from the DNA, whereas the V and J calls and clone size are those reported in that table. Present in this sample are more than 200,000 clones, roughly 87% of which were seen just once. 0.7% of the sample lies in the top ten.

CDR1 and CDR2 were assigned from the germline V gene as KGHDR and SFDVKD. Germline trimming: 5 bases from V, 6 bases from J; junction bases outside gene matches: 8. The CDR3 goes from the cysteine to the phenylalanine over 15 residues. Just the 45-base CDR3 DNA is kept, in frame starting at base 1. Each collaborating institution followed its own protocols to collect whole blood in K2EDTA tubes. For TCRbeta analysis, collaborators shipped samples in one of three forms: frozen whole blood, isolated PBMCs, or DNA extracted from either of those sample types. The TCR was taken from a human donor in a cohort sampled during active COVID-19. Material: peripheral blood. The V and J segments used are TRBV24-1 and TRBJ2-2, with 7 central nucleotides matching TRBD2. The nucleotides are TGTGCCACCAGTGCCGCCGCGGGAGCGGCCGGGGAGCTGTTTTTT. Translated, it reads CATSAAAGAAGELFF.